This TCR beta chain was sequenced during a study of blood T cell repertoires in COVID-19. Study-wide background: Whether acute or convalescent, the COVID-19 samples came from the United States, Italy and Spain.

Concerning this clone: Other DNA sequences in the sample encode the same CDR3.

As handled by the study authors: For nucleated cells, counts were estimated from reference gene primer amplification. Sequenced by immunoSEQ multiplex PCR; TCRdb stores in-frame clones only, minus some. V and J calls and clone size follow that table, whereas D and trimming were derived from the DNA. The table has hundreds of thousands of clones, approximately 88% seen once. Sequenced material: peripheral blood. This TCR was recovered from a woman between 50 and 59 years old with COVID-19, enrolled during active disease.

Here the CDR3 reads CASSYRGSEKLFF. In DNA, the CDR3 is TGTGCCAGCAGTTACCGTGGGAGTGAAAAACTGTTTTTT. This chain joins TRBV6-5 and TRBJ1-4; no reliable D call. V gave up 2 bases and J gave up 7 bases, with 8 bases separating them. The CDR3 has 13 amino acids. The V gene's germline CDR1 is MNHEY and CDR2 SVGAGI.